This T cell receptor beta chain was documented in a study of T cells in Graves' hyperthyroidism and ophthalmopathy. CDR1 and CDR2 from the germline V gene are SEHNR and FQNEAQ (reference sequence). The CDR3 contains 17 residues. V shed 5 bases and J shed 1 base, with 17 bases lying between them. In patients aged 18 to 65, hyperthyroidism was newly diagnosed, with duration under 2 months. It was uncontrolled infection, other autoimmune disease, pregnancy or lactation that excluded patients. Amplification targeted TCR beta CDR3 regions from RNA transcripts. TCR CDR3 underwent first-round RT-PCR with the HTBI primer set. TCRdb called the multiplex PCR reads again in MiXCR, with one record for every CDR3 protein. The data contain nearly 750,000 distinct CDR3 sequences, 35% of them seen just once; the ten biggest clones take up around a third.

Sequencing was carried out using blood. This chain connects TRBV7-9 to TRBJ2-2; tentative D call: TRBD2 (6 bases). This TCR was sampled from a woman between 40 and 50 years old with Graves' hyperthyroidism. In DNA, the CDR3 is TGTGCCAGCAGCCATCCCCCCCAGGGAGGGAACACCGGGGAGCTGTTTTTT. Its translation: CASSHPPQGGNTGELFF.